This T cell receptor (beta chain) was sequenced during a study of blood T cell repertoires in COVID-19. On the study more broadly: COVID-19 samples, acute and convalescent, were from the United States, Italy and Spain.

The assay was immunoSEQ multiplex PCR, and TCRdb's table has in-frame clones only and misses some. The table records around 140,000 clones, 75% to 90% of them present only once. In germline, CDR1 is DFQATT, CDR2 SNEGSKA (reference sequence). V lost 5 bases and J lost 6; bases outside the gene matches: 3. CDR3 length equals 11 residues. This sequence joins TRBV20-1 and TRBJ2-7; 8 nucleotides match TRBD2. Sequencing used peripheral blood. The sequence derives from a woman in her forties or fifties with acute or convalescent COVID-19. CDR3: CSAPGGAEQYF. The DNA of the CDR3 is TGCAGTGCTCCGGGAGGGGCCGAGCAGTACTTC.